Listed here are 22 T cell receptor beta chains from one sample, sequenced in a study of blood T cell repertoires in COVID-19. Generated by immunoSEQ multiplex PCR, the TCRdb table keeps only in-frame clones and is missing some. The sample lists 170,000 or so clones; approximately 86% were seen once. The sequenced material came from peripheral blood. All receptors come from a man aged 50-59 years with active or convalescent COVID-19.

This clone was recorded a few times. The CDR3 DNA follows: TGTGCCAGCAGCTCCCGGACAGGGGGCGGCAATCAGCCCCAGCATTTT. As protein: CASSSRTGGGNQPQHF. The chain employs TRBV7-2 and TRBJ1-5; 11 nucleotides align to TRBD1. Germline CDR1 and CDR2: SGHTA and FQGNSA. V gave up 4 bases and J gave up 2 bases; unmatched junction bases: 4. This CDR3 comprises 16 residues. The variable domain in full, with the rest retrieved from reference TRBV7-2 and TRBJ1-5, is GAGVSQSPSNKVTEKGKDVELRCDPISGHTALYWYRQSLGQGLEFLIYFQGNSAPDKSGLPSDRFSAERTGGSVSTLTIQRTQQEDSAVYLCASSSRTGGGNQPQHFGDGTRLSIL.

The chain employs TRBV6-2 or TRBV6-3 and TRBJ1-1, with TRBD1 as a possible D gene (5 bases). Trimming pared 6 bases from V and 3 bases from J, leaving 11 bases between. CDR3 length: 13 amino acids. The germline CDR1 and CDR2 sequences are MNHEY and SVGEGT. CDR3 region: CASSRQGDTEAFF. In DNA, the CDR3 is TGTGCCAGCAGCCGCCAGGGTGACACTGAAGCTTTCTTT.

This CDR3 reads CASDRGQPQHF. The CDR3 region has the DNA TGTGCCAGTGACAGGGGTCAGCCCCAGCATTTT. V and J are TRBV6-6 and TRBJ1-5, with 8 bases lining up with TRBD1. With 9 bases clipped from V and 6 bases from J, the junction kept 1 base outside the gene matches. From germline, CDR1 is MNHNY and CDR2 SVGAGI (reference sequence). The CDR3 has 11 residues.

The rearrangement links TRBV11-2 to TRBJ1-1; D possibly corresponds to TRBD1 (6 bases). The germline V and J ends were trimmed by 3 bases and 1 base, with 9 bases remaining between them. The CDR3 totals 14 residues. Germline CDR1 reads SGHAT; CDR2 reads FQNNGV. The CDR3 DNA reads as TGTGCCAGCAGCTTGACAGGACAGAACACTGAAGCTTTCTTT. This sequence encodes CASSLTGQNTEAFF. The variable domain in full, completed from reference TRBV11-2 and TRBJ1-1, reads EAGVAQSPRYKIIEKRQSVAFWCNPISGHATLYWYQQILGQGPKLLIQFQNNGVVDDSQLPKDRFSAERLKGVDSTLKIQPAKLEDSAVYLCASSLTGQNTEAFFGQGTRLTVV.

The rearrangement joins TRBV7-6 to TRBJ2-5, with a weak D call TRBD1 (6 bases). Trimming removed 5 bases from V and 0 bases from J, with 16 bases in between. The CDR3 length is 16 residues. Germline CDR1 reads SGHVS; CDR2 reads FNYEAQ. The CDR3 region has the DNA TGTGCCAGCAGCCCTTTCGTTAGACAGGACCAAGAGACCCAGTACTTC. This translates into CASSPFVRQDQETQYF.

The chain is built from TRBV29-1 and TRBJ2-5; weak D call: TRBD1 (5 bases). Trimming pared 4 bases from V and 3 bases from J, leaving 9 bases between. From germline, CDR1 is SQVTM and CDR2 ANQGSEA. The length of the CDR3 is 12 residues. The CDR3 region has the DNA TGCAGCGTTGGACAGACCGAAGAGACCCAGTACTTC. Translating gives CSVGQTEETQYF.

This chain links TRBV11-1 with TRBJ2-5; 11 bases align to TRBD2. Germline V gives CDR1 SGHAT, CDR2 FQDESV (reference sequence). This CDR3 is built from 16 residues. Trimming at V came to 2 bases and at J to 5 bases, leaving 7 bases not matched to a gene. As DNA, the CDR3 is TGTGCCAGCAGCTTAACGCTAGCGGGGGGCGGGGAGACCCAGTACTTC. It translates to CASSLTLAGGGETQYF. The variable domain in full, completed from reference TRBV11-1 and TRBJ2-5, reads EAEVAQSPRYKITEKSQAVAFWCDPISGHATLYWYRQILGQGPELLVQFQDESVVDDSQLPKDRFSAERLKGVDSTLKIQPAELGDSAMYLCASSLTLAGGGETQYFGPGTRLLVL.

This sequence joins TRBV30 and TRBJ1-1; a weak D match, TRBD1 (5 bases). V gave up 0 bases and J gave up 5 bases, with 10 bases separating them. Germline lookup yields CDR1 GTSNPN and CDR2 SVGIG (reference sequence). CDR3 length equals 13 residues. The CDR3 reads CAWSVQASTEAFF. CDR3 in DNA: TGTGCCTGGAGTGTACAGGCCTCGACTGAAGCTTTCTTT.

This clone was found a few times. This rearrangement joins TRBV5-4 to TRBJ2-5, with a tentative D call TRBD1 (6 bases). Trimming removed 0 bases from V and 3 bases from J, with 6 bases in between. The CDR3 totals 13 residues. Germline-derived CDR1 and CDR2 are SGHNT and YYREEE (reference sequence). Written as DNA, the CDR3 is TGTGCCAGCAGCTTGGACAGGGAAGAGACCCAGTACTTC. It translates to CASSLDREETQYF.

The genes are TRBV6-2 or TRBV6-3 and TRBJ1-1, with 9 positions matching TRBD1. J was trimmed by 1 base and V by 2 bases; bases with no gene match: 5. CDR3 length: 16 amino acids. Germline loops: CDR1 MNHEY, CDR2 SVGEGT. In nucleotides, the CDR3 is TGTGCCAGCAGTTACGTGGTGGGACAGGGGAACACTGAAGCTTTCTTT. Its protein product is CASSYVVGQGNTEAFF.

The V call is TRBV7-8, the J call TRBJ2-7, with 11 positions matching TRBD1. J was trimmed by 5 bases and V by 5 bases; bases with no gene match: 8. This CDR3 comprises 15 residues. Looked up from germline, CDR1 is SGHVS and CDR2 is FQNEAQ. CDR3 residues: CASSREGQGDDEQYF. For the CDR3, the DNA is TGTGCCAGCAGCCGAGAGGGACAGGGGGACGACGAGCAGTACTTC.

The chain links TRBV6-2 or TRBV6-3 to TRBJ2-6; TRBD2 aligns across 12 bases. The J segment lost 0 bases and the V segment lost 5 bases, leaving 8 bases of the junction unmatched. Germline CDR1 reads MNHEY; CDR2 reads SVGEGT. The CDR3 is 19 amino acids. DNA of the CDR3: TGTGCCAGCAGTAATGACGGACTAGCGGGGTTCTCTGGGGCCAACGTCCTGACTTTC. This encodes CASSNDGLAGFSGANVLTF.

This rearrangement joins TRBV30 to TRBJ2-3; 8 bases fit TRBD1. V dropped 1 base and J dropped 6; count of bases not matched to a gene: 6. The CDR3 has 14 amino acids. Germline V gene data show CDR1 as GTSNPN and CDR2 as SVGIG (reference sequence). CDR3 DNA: TGTGCCTGGAGTGCACTACACAGGGGGGATACGCAGTATTTT. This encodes CAWSALHRGDTQYF. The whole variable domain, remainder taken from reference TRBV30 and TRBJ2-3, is SQTIHQWPATLVQPVGSPLSLECTVEGTSNPNLYWYRQAAGRGLQLLFYSVGIGQISSEVPQNLSASRPQDRQFILSSKKLLLSDSGFYLCAWSALHRGDTQYFGPGTRLTVL.

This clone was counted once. The CDR3 region is CASSFSTSGAYEQYF. The CDR3 coding sequence is TGTGCCAGCAGTTTTTCGACTAGCGGGGCCTACGAGCAGTACTTC. The rearrangement uses TRBV28 and TRBJ2-7, with 11 bases that match TRBD2. There are 15 residues in the CDR3. Germline CDR1 MDHEN, CDR2 SYDVKM. V lost 3 bases, J lost 2 bases, and 3 bases stayed unmatched.

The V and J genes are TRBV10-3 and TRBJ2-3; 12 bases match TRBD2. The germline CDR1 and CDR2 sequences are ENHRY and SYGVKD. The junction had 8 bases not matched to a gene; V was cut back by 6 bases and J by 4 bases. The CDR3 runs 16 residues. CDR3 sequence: CAIRTSGGPEADTQYF. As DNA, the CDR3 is TGTGCCATCAGAACTAGCGGGGGGCCGGAGGCAGATACGCAGTATTTT.

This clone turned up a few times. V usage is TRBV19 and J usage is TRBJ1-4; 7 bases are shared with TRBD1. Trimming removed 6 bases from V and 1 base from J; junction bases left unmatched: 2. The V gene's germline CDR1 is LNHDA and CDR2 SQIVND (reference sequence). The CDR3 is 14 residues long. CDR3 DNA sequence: TGTGCCAGTAGCACAGGGGTAACTAATGAAAAACTGTTTTTT. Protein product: CASSTGVTNEKLFF.

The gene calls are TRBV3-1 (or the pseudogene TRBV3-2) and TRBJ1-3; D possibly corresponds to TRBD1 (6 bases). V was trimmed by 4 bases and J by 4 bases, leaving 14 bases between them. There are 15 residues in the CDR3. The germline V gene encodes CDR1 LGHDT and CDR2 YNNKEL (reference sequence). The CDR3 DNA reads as TGTGCCAGCAGCCCTTACAGGGACGCGGGAAACACCATATATTTT. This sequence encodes CASSPYRDAGNTIYF.

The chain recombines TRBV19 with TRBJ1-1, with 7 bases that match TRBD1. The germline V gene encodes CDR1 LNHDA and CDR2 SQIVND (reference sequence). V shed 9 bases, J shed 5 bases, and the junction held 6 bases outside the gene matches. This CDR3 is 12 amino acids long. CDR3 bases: TGTGCCAGCGCCCACAGGGGAACTGAAGCTTTCTTT. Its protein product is CASAHRGTEAFF.

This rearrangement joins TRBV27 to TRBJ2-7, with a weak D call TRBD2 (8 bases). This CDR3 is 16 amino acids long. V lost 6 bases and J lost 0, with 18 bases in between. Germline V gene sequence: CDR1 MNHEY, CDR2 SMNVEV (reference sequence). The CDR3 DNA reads TGTGCCAGCAGGCGACAGGGACTAGAACCCTCCTACGAGCAGTACTTC. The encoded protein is CASRRQGLEPSYEQYF.

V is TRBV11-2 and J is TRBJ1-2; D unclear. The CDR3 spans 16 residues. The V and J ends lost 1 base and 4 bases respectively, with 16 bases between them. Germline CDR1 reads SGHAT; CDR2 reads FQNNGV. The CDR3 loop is CASSLVSGPGTYGYTF. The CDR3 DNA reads TGTGCCAGCAGCTTAGTATCAGGCCCAGGAACCTATGGCTACACCTTC.

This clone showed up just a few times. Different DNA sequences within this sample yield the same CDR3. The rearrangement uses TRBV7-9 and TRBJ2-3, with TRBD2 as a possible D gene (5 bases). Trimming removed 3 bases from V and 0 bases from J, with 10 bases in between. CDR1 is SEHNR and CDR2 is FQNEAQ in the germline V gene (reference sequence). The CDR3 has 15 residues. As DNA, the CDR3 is TGTGCCAGCAGCTTTTCGGGCGGGAGCACAGATACGCAGTATTTT. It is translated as CASSFSGGSTDTQYF.

Here the CDR3 reads CASSNGQATEAFF. Written as DNA, the CDR3 is TGTGCCAGCAGTAACGGACAGGCTACTGAAGCTTTCTTT. The chain couples TRBV12-3 or TRBV12-4 to TRBJ1-1; TRBD1 matches 7 bases. V shed 5 bases and J 5 bases; nucleotides not matched to a gene: 5. This CDR3 has 13 amino acids.